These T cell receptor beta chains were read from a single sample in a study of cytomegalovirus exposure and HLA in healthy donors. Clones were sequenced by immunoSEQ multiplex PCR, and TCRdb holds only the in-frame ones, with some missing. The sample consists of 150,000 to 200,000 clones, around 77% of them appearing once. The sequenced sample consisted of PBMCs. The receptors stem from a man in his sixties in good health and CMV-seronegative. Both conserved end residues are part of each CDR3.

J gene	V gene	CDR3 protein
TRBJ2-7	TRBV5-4	CASSSPGVSEQYF
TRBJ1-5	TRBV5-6	CASSRTGGSNQPQHF
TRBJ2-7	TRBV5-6	CASSLYSGQGSYEQYF
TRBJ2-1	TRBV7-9	CASSALTGDEANEQFF
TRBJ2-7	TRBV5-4	CASSLPREGDEQYF
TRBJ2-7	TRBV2	CASSLDRVGEQYF
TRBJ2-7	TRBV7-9	CSSSLGQDEQYF
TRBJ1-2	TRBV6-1	CASGRRQGAYGYTF
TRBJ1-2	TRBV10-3	CAISNRRDRVWDSYGYTF
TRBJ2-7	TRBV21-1	CASSLPGTDFIAQYF
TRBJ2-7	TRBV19	CASSFAGGRYEQYF
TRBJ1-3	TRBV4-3	CASSRDRSGNTIYF
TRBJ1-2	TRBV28	CASRNDRVPIYGYTF
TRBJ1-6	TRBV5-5	CASSSDRGHNSPLHF
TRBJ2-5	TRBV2	CASSVRQGFEETQYF
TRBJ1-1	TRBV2	CASRYQGMNTEAFF
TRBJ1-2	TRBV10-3	CASTDERDYGYTF
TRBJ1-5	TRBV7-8	CASSLGQGGPFQPQHF
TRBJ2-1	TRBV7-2	CASSSGLSYNEQFF
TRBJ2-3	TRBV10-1	CASSESGTSPSGDTDTQYF
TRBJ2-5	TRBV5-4	CASSLSGQGVTQYF
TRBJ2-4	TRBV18	CASSPLGQGTQNIQYF
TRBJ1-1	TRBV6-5	CASRPPGQGTQAFF
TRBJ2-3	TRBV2	CASSRSGSTDTQYF
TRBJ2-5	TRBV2	CASIDRRETQYF
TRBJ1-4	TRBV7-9	CASSPPTGAANEKLFF
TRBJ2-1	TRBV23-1	CASSQSGRNIDEQFF
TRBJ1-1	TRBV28	CASSQDSPTRAFF
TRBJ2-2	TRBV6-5	CASSPFRGELFF
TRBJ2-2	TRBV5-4	CASSSRLAITVGGELFF
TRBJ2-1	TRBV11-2	CATQGSYGTRNYNEQFF
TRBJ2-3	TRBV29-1	CSVEIGRGGDTQYF
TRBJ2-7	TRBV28	CASSPSGTYEQYF
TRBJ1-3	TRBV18	CASSPGPGLAGNTIYF
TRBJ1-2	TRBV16	CASTDILYTF
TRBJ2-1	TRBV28	CASSLGTGKHNEQFF